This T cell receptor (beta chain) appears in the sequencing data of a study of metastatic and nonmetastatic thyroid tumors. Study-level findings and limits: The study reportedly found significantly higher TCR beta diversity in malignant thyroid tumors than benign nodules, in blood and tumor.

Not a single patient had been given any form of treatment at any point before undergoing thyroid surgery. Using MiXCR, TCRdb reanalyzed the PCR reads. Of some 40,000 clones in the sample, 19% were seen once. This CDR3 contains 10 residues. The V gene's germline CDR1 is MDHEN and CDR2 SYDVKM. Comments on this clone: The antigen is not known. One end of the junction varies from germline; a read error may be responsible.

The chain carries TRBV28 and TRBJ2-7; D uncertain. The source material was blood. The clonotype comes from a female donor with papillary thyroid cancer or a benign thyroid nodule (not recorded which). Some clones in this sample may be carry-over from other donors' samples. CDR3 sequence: CATWAYDQYF. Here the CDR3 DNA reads TGTGCCACCTGGGCCTACGATCAGTACTTC.